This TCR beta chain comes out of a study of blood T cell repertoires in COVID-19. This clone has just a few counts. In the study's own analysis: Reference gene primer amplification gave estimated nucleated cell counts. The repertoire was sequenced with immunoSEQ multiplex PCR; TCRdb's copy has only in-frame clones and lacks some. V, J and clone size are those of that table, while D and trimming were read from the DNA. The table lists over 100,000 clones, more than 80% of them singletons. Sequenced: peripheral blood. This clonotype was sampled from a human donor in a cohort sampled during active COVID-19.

CDR3 residues: CASRGVMGEQYF. CDR3 in DNA: TGTGCCAGCAGAGGAGTAATGGGCGAGCAGTACTTC. The rearrangement links TRBV6-5 to TRBJ2-7; D uncertain. V dropped 6 bases and J dropped 6 bases, with 12 bases sitting between them. Germline V gene sequence: CDR1 MNHEY, CDR2 SVGAGI. CDR3 length equals 12 residues.